One and the same sample provided the 9 T cell receptor beta chains below, sequenced in a study of lymphopenia after photon versus proton radiotherapy. Sequenced by immunoSEQ multiplex PCR; TCRdb stores in-frame clones only, minus some. The profile shows about 50,000 clones, 80% to 95% of them singletons. The specimen was peripheral blood, collected from a patient treated with photon-based radiotherapy. These receptor sequences come from a woman aged 40 to 50 with cholangiocarcinoma.

The chain's CDR3 is CASSSPGRSENYGYTF. The CDR3 DNA follows: TGTGCCAGCAGCTCCCCTGGGAGATCGGAGAACTATGGCTACACCTTC. V usage is TRBV5-4 and J usage is TRBJ1-2; D is unclear. CDR3 size: 16 residues. Trimming cost V 3 bases and J 2 bases, with 17 bases left between them. Germline V lookup: CDR1 SGHNT, CDR2 YYREEE (reference sequence).

This clone was seen only a few times. V is TRBV2 and J is TRBJ2-7, with TRBD2 matching 9 bases. CDR3 length: 17 amino acids. The V and J ends lost 6 bases and 0 bases, in that order; junction bases with no gene match: 12. Germline CDR1 is SNHLY and CDR2 is FYNNEI. In DNA, the CDR3 is TGTGCCAGCAGCGACTCGGGACTAGCTACCAACTCCTACGAGCAGTACTTC. This codes for CASSDSGLATNSYEQYF.

The J gene is TRBJ2-7, the V gene TRBV2, with D uncertain. V shed 0 bases and J shed 0 bases, with 9 bases lying between them. This CDR3 has 15 amino acids. CDR1 is SNHLY and CDR2 is FYNNEI in the germline V gene. CDR3: CASSEARLSSYEQYF. DNA for the CDR3: TGTGCCAGCAGTGAAGCTCGGCTTAGCTCCTACGAGCAGTACTTC.

The chain has TRBV6-1 and TRBJ2-7; 8 nucleotides agree with TRBD1. The V and J ends lost 8 bases and 7 bases, in that order; junction bases with no gene match: 10. Germline assignment: CDR1 MNHNS and CDR2 SASEGT. There are 13 residues in the CDR3. CDR3 sequence reads: CASGPRGLGEQYF. CDR3 DNA sequence: TGTGCCAGCGGACCCAGGGGGCTCGGGGAGCAGTACTTC.

This chain uses TRBV11-2 with TRBJ2-1; 8 nucleotides agree with TRBD2. Germline CDR1 is SGHAT and CDR2 is FQNNGV. V gave up 3 bases and J gave up 3 bases; unmatched junction bases: 7. The CDR3 extends over 16 amino acids. The CDR3: CASSFTRLAGYNEQFF. DNA of the CDR3: TGTGCCAGCAGCTTTACAAGGCTAGCGGGCTACAATGAGCAGTTCTTC.

Notes on this clone: Within the sample, other DNA sequences also encode this same CDR3. Here the CDR3 reads CSAPDYNEQFF. CDR3 nucleotide sequence: TGCAGTGCTCCAGACTACAATGAGCAGTTCTTC. The V gene is TRBV20-1, the J gene TRBJ2-1; no reliable D call. Germline CDR1 DFQATT, CDR2 SNEGSKA (reference sequence). The CDR3 has 11 residues. With 5 bases removed from V and 3 bases from J, the gap between germline ends came to 5 bases.

The chain links TRBV28 to TRBJ2-2; D might be TRBD1 (5 bases). This CDR3 contains 16 residues. CDR1 and CDR2 from the germline V gene are MDHEN and SYDVKM. Trimming shortened V by 4 bases and J by 0 bases, and 12 bases separated the two germline ends. The CDR3: CASSYSDRTNTGELFF. CDR3 nucleotides: TGTGCCAGCAGTTACTCCGACAGAACGAACACCGGGGAGCTGTTTTTT.

This rearrangement joins TRBV5-1 to TRBJ2-1; 10 nucleotides match TRBD1. The CDR3 extends over 14 amino acids. Per the germline V gene, CDR1 is SGHRS and CDR2 is YFSETQ. The ends lost 6 bases at V and 8 bases at J; junction bases unmatched: 8. The CDR3 DNA follows: TGCGCCAGCAACGACAGGGGGCTAGTCTATGAGCAGTTCTTC. Translated: CASNDRGLVYEQFF.

The genes are TRBV6-5 and TRBJ1-3; D remains unclear. From germline, CDR1 is MNHEY and CDR2 SVGAGI. The CDR3 contains 13 residues. V shed 5 bases and J shed 4 bases, with 9 bases lying between them. Written as DNA, the CDR3 is TGTGCCAGCAGTGCTCATATAGGAAACACCATATATTTT. Protein sequence: CASSAHIGNTIYF.